Listed here is a single TCR beta chain. Other nucleotide sequences from this sample produce the same CDR3. The entry originates in a study of blood T cell repertoires in COVID-19. Study details: The samples span acute and convalescent COVID-19 from the United States, Italy and Spain.

TCRdb's table, derived via immunoSEQ multiplex PCR, lists solely in-frame clones and lacks some. The sample yields about 200,000 clones, roughly 79% seen once. The CDR3 runs 12 residues. V was clipped by 0 bases and J by 8 bases, with 7 bases between them. Germline V CDR1 and CDR2: LGHNA, YNFKEQ. Living in about two dozen US areas, the participants were between roughly 18 and 90 years of age. The receptor's source is a man between 35 and 55 years old who had recovered from COVID-19. The specimen sequenced was PBMCs or T cells enriched from blood (not recorded which). This sequence joins TRBV4-2 and TRBJ1-2; tentative D call: TRBD1 (6 bases). CDR3 sequence (DNA): TGTGCCAGCAGCCAAGACAGGGGAGGCTACACCTTC. It encodes CASSQDRGGYTF.